This T cell receptor beta chain appears in the sequencing data of a study of blood T cell repertoires in COVID-19. Study-wide context: The cDNA or gDNA used as material had been derived from T cells, B-cell-depleted T cells, or PBMCs.

The protocol was immunoSEQ multiplex PCR, while the TCRdb copy is restricted to in-frame clones and leaves out a portion. Among more than 250,000 clones listed, 90% were seen once. The V and J ends lost 1 base and 6 bases, in that order; junction bases with no gene match: 9. The CDR3 consists of 16 residues. Germline assignment: CDR1 SGDLS and CDR2 YYNGEE. Cohorts were assigned according to the clinical history that participants reported. This clone showed up just once. Sequenced input: PBMCs or T cells enriched from blood (not recorded which). The chain uses TRBV9 and TRBJ2-1; TRBD2 aligns across 8 bases. The sequence came from a woman younger than 30 with acute COVID-19. The CDR3 loop is CASSVIPLGTSNEQFF. CDR3 nucleotides: TGTGCCAGCAGCGTAATTCCCTTGGGGACTAGCAATGAGCAGTTCTTC.